The 7 T cell receptor beta chains below come from one sample, sequenced in a study of blood T cell repertoires in COVID-19 (dated by TCRdb to between 2020 and 2021). The library was obtained by the immunoSEQ multiplex PCR assay. The table comes from immuneACCESS by way of TCRdb, which keeps in-frame sequences with V and J called. Part of the clones is missing from these tables; in studies checked, under half for an unresolved V gene and the rest for unknown reasons. Present in this sample are around 220,000 clones, 88% of which were seen just once. The ten largest clones add up to approximately 1.5% of the sample. Source material: peripheral blood. The source is a man between 18 and 29 years old with active or convalescent COVID-19.

J is TRBJ2-7 and V is TRBV7-9, with 10 positions matching TRBD1. The CDR3 length is 14 residues. V was clipped by 5 bases and J by 3 bases; unmatched bases: 4. Germline V gene sequence: CDR1 SEHNR, CDR2 FQNEAQ (reference sequence). The DNA of the CDR3 is TGTGCCAGCAGCCCCCGGGACAGGGGCTACGAGCAGTACTTC. This encodes CASSPRDRGYEQYF.

V is TRBV7-2 and J is TRBJ1-6, with 7 nucleotides matching TRBD1. There are 16 residues in the CDR3. Germline loops: CDR1 SGHTA, CDR2 FQGNSA. V gave up 5 bases and J gave up 9 bases; unmatched junction bases: 13. The CDR3 protein is CASSPFFKGAGSPLHF. The CDR3 region has the DNA TGTGCCAGCAGCCCGTTCTTTAAGGGGGCCGGTTCACCCCTCCACTTT. The full variable domain, completed using reference TRBV7-2 and TRBJ1-6, is GAGVSQSPSNKVTEKGKDVELRCDPISGHTALYWYRQSLGQGLEFLIYFQGNSAPDKSGLPSDRFSAERTGGSVSTLTIQRTQQEDSAVYLCASSPFFKGAGSPLHFGNGTRLTVT.

The rearrangement joins TRBV9 to TRBJ2-1, with a possible D match to TRBD1 (6 bases). CDR3 length: 17 residues. Deletions cut 0 bases from V and 7 bases from J, with 20 bases between. Germline V CDR1 and CDR2: SGDLS, YYNGEE. CDR3: CASSVAPGLERGNEQFF. CDR3 bases: TGTGCCAGCAGCGTAGCTCCAGGACTGGAGAGGGGGAATGAGCAGTTCTTC.

This chain uses TRBV12-3 or TRBV12-4 with TRBJ2-3; no reliable D call. V was pared by 5 bases and J by 6 bases, with 3 bases between. This CDR3 contains 10 residues. In nucleotides, the CDR3 is TGTGCCAGCAGTCTTGATACGCAGTATTTT. Encoded protein: CASSLDTQYF.

The chain carries TRBV28 and TRBJ1-4; 8 nucleotides match TRBD1. There are 15 residues in the CDR3. Trimming removed 6 bases from V and 2 bases from J; junction bases left unmatched: 5. From germline, CDR1 is MDHEN and CDR2 SYDVKM. CDR3 sequence: CASRPTGGTNEKLFF. Here the CDR3 DNA reads TGTGCCAGCAGGCCTACAGGGGGTACTAATGAAAAACTGTTTTTT.

The V gene is TRBV9, the J gene TRBJ2-2; D gene uncertain. Germline lookup yields CDR1 SGDLS and CDR2 YYNGEE. Trimming shortened V by 0 bases and J by 7 bases, and 7 bases separated the two germline ends. This CDR3 is built from 13 residues. The CDR3 is CASSVVLYGELFF. CDR3 nucleotide sequence: TGTGCCAGCAGCGTAGTTTTATACGGGGAGCTGTTTTTT.

The chain combines TRBV10-2 with TRBJ1-1, with TRBD1 matching 9 bases. V trimming: 5 bases; J trimming: 8 bases; junction bases outside the gene matches: 9. The CDR3 has 14 residues. Germline CDR1 and CDR2: WSHSY and SAAADI. CDR3 residues: CASSLTGGGIEAFF. The CDR3 DNA is TGCGCCAGCAGTTTGACAGGGGGAGGTATAGAAGCTTTCTTT.